The 6 T cell receptor beta chains below were found in one sample sequenced in a study of CD8 T cells in Susac syndrome. cDNA came from around 0.5 to 1 ug RNA primed by random hexamers. Using its own MiXCR run on the immunoSEQ multiplex PCR reads, TCRdb lists one record per CDR3 protein. The sample lists approximately 46,000 distinct CDR3 sequences; 92% were seen once. Sequenced input: CD8+ T cells from PBMCs. Receptor source: a human donor in good health.

V usage is TRBV27 and J usage is TRBJ2-1; D tentatively reads TRBD1 or TRBD2 (5 bases each). Trimming took off 1 base at V and 15 bases at J, with 13 bases between the two ends. CDR1 is MNHEY, CDR2 SMNVEV, per germline (reference sequence). This CDR3 comprises 12 residues. CDR3 protein: CASSLFGGDVFF. The CDR3 DNA reads as TGTGCCAGCAGTTTATTTGGGGGAGACGTGTTCTTC.

The V and J genes are TRBV25-1 and TRBJ2-5; D ambiguous. Trimming removed 4 bases from V and 11 bases from J, with 11 bases in between. This CDR3 has 11 amino acids. The germline V gene encodes CDR1 MGHDK and CDR2 SYGVNS. DNA for the CDR3: TGTGCCAGCAGTGTAGTAAGCAATCAGTACTTC. The encoded protein is CASSVVSNQYF.

The genes are TRBV13 and TRBJ2-1; maybe TRBD2 (6 bases). Germline-derived CDR1 and CDR2 are PRHDT and FYEKMQ (reference sequence). The CDR3 length is 14 residues. V gave up 7 bases and J gave up 7 bases, with 17 bases separating them. The CDR3 DNA reads as TGTGCCAGCAATGGGTGGGAGGCTAATAATGAGCAGTTCTTC. Protein product: CASNGWEANNEQFF.

The V gene is TRBV3-1, the J gene TRBJ1-2; D call uncertain. CDR1 is LGHDT and CDR2 is YNNKEL in the germline V gene (reference sequence). This CDR3 region has 15 residues. The V end was cut by 0 bases, the J end by 4 bases, with 12 bases between. Here the CDR3 DNA reads TGTGCCAGCAGCCAAGACTCGACCCCACTCTATGGCTACACCTTC. Its translation: CASSQDSTPLYGYTF.

This chain uses TRBV4-3 with TRBJ2-1, with TRBD2 identical over 10 bases. Germline V lookup: CDR1 LGHNA, CDR2 YSLEER. The CDR3 has 17 amino acids. V gave up 3 bases and J gave up 3 bases; unmatched junction bases: 8. CDR3 in amino acids: CASSHLSSGSNYNEQFF. In DNA form, the CDR3 reads TGCGCCAGCAGCCACCTCTCTAGCGGGAGTAACTACAATGAGCAGTTCTTC.

The chain couples TRBV3-1 to TRBJ2-1; 8 nucleotides match TRBD2. V gave up 1 base and J gave up 3 bases; unmatched junction bases: 2. Germline lookup yields CDR1 LGHDT and CDR2 YNNKEL (reference sequence). This CDR3 is built from 15 residues. The CDR3 loop is CASSQGLAGYNEQFF. The CDR3 bases are TGTGCCAGCAGCCAAGGGCTAGCGGGCTACAATGAGCAGTTCTTC.